The 14 T cell receptor beta chains below come from one sample, sequenced in a study of T cell responses to AZD1222 COVID-19 vaccine. The data were produced by immunoSEQ multiplex PCR, yet TCRdb's version contains in-frame clones alone and is incomplete. The table records over 100,000 clones, 90% of them present only once. Sequenced here: peripheral blood, sampled on day 0 of AZD1222 vaccination. These TCRs come from an adult in good health.

The rearrangement uses TRBV24-1 and TRBJ2-7; 8 nucleotides line up with TRBD1. The CDR3 has 13 residues. The J segment lost 2 bases and the V segment lost 5 bases, leaving 1 base of the junction unmatched. Looked up from germline, CDR1 is KGHDR and CDR2 is SFDVKD. The CDR3 sequence: CATSGQGTYEQYF. CDR3 nucleotides: TGTGCCACCAGTGGACAGGGGACCTACGAGCAGTACTTC.

The J gene is TRBJ2-3, the V gene TRBV9; no clear D. V lost 4 bases and J lost 5, with 11 bases in between. This CDR3 comprises 13 residues. Per the germline V gene, CDR1 is SGDLS and CDR2 is YYNGEE. Here the CDR3 DNA reads TGTGCCAGCAGCCCAGGTTCGCAAGATACGCAGTATTTT. Its translation: CASSPGSQDTQYF.

This clone was counted a single time. The chain is built from TRBV2 and TRBJ1-2; D uncertain. The CDR3 spans 13 residues. Trimming removed 4 bases from V and 4 bases from J, with 10 bases in between. CDR1 is SNHLY, CDR2 FYNNEI, per germline. CDR3 nucleotide sequence: TGTGCCAGCAGTGCTCAGCTGATCTATGGCTACACCTTC. It specifies CASSAQLIYGYTF.

The chain combines TRBV21-1 with TRBJ2-2; the table's D call TRBD1 went unverified against the DNA. TRBV21-1 is annotated as a pseudogene. CDR3 size: 17 residues. CDR3 in DNA: TGTGCCAGCAGCTCCCAAGAGAGGGGACAGGGGTCCGGGGAGCTGTTTTTT. Encoded protein: CASSSQERGQGSGELFF.

V and J are TRBV3-1 (or the pseudogene TRBV3-2) and TRBJ1-6, with TRBD1 as a possible D gene (5 bases). V was trimmed by 1 base and J by 0 bases, leaving 16 bases between them. This CDR3 comprises 19 residues. Germline CDR1 and CDR2: LGHDT and YNNKEL (reference sequence). CDR3 DNA sequence: TGTGCCAGCAGCCAAGGGGGCGGCAGGGATAGCTCCTATAATTCACCCCTCCACTTT. This sequence encodes CASSQGGGRDSSYNSPLHF.

The chain has TRBV29-1 and TRBJ2-7; 7 bases agree with TRBD2. J was trimmed by 2 bases and V by 3 bases; bases with no gene match: 10. The CDR3 length is 15 residues. Looked up from germline, CDR1 is SQVTM and CDR2 is ANQGSEA. The CDR3 bases are TGCAGCGTTGAGGGAAAGCGGGGCCCAACCTACGAGCAGTACTTC. Its protein product is CSVEGKRGPTYEQYF.

This clone was seen a handful of times. The CDR3 DNA reads TGTGCCAGCAGCCCCCAGACAGGGGCGGGCTATGGCTACACCTTC. Protein product: CASSPQTGAGYGYTF. V usage is TRBV7-2 and J usage is TRBJ1-2, with 8 bases that match TRBD1. Unmatched junction bases numbered 9, after V lost 5 bases and J lost 4 bases. Per germline, CDR1 SGHTA and CDR2 FQGNSA. This CDR3 is 15 amino acids long.

This clone was seen a single time. The chain recombines TRBV5-6 with TRBJ1-2, with D hard to call. This CDR3 is built from 13 residues. V lost 3 bases to trimming and J lost 5 bases, with 11 bases between them. The germline V gene encodes CDR1 SGHDT and CDR2 YYEEEE. This CDR3 is CASSSPLGYGYTF. CDR3 nucleotide sequence: TGTGCCAGCAGCTCCCCATTGGGTTATGGCTACACCTTC.

V and J are TRBV5-1 and TRBJ1-5; no reliable D call. Trimming removed 3 bases at V and 6 bases at J, with 10 bases between. This CDR3 has 13 residues. Per the germline V gene, CDR1 is SGHRS and CDR2 is YFSETQ. This CDR3 reads CASSYTGSQPQHF. The CDR3 nucleotides are TGCGCCAGCAGCTACACGGGGAGTCAGCCCCAGCATTTT. Complete variable domain (other parts from reference TRBV5-1 and TRBJ1-5): KAGVTQTPRYLIKTRGQQVTLSCSPISGHRSVSWYQQTPGQGLQFLFEYFSETQRNKGNFPGRFSGRQFSNSRSEMNVSTLELGDSALYLCASSYTGSQPQHFGDGTRLSIL.

This clone was seen only a few times. CDR3 in amino acids: CASSVGPSGGHNEQFF. CDR3 in DNA: TGTGCCAGCAGCGTAGGCCCTAGCGGGGGTCACAATGAGCAGTTCTTC. The V call is TRBV9, the J call TRBJ2-1; 10 positions match TRBD2. CDR1 and CDR2 (germline): SGDLS, YYNGEE. The CDR3 length is 16 residues. V was pared by 0 bases and J by 5 bases, with 5 bases of the junction left unmatched.

The V and J genes are TRBV5-1 and TRBJ2-3; D may correspond to TRBD1 or TRBD2 (5 bases each). The germline CDR1 and CDR2 sequences are SGHRS and YFSETQ. This CDR3 has 13 amino acids. V was shortened by 5 bases and J by 3 bases, with 10 bases between the two germline ends. CDR3 protein: CASREGETDTQYF. The DNA of the CDR3 is TGCGCCAGCAGGGAAGGGGAGACAGATACGCAGTATTTT. Full variable domain (missing parts from reference TRBV5-1 and TRBJ2-3): KAGVTQTPRYLIKTRGQQVTLSCSPISGHRSVSWYQQTPGQGLQFLFEYFSETQRNKGNFPGRFSGRQFSNSRSEMNVSTLELGDSALYLCASREGETDTQYFGPGTRLTVL.

The V and J genes are TRBV7-9 and TRBJ2-2; D may match TRBD1 or TRBD2 (5 bases each). CDR1 SEHNR and CDR2 FQNEAQ come from the germline V gene (reference sequence). V was cut by 4 bases and J by 5 bases, with 8 bases left in between. The CDR3 totals 13 residues. The CDR3 loop is CASSSRETGELFF. For the CDR3, the DNA is TGTGCCAGCAGCTCCAGGGAGACCGGGGAGCTGTTTTTT.

The chain links TRBV4-2 to TRBJ2-3, with D possibly matching TRBD2 (6 bases). V lost 0 bases and J 5 bases, leaving 9 bases between the germline ends. The germline V gene encodes CDR1 LGHNA and CDR2 YNFKEQ. The CDR3 contains 14 residues. Written as DNA, the CDR3 is TGTGCCAGCAGCCAAGATAGGAGGGGAGATACGCAGTATTTT. This sequence encodes CASSQDRRGDTQYF.

The chain couples TRBV5-1 to TRBJ1-4; the D is unclear. Trimming left V 4 bases short and J 0 bases short, with 13 bases between. Germline loops: CDR1 SGHRS, CDR2 YFSETQ. This CDR3 is built from 16 residues. CDR3 sequence reads: CASSLAPVATNEKLFF. Here the CDR3 DNA reads TGCGCCAGCAGCCTCGCTCCAGTTGCAACTAATGAAAAACTGTTTTTT. Using reference TRBV5-1 and TRBJ1-4 for the parts outside the CDR3, the full variable domain is KAGVTQTPRYLIKTRGQQVTLSCSPISGHRSVSWYQQTPGQGLQFLFEYFSETQRNKGNFPGRFSGRQFSNSRSEMNVSTLELGDSALYLCASSLAPVATNEKLFFGSGTQLSVL.